This T cell receptor beta chain was documented in a study of a mutant IDH1 vaccine in newly diagnosed glioma. Study overall: The earlier regimen, radiotherapy, temozolomide, or both, was most often both. General study results and limits: Vaccine-induced immune responses occurred in approximately 93% of patients.

The table came from immunoSEQ multiplex PCR; TCRdb's copy has only in-frame clones and leaves some out. Of about 56,000 clones in the sample, over 80% were seen once. Per the germline V gene, CDR1 is MNHNS and CDR2 is SASEGT. The length of the CDR3 is 15 residues. The ends were cut back, 2 bases at V and 0 bases at J, with 10 bases in the middle. Details on this clone: The antigen is unknown.

Noted time point: week 5, during vaccination. The investigators gave 300 ug of mutant IDH1 20-mer peptide in each vaccine dose, together with topical imiquimod. This receptor was obtained from a woman in her thirties or forties with glioma. Material: PBMCs, obtained from a glioma patient whose treatment included an IDH1 peptide vaccine. J is TRBJ1-1 and V is TRBV6-1; a possible D gene is TRBD1 (5 bases). CDR3 loop: CASSENRRLNTEAFF. CDR3 coding DNA: TGTGCCAGCAGTGAAAACAGGCGACTGAACACTGAAGCTTTCTTT.